This TCR beta chain was recorded in a study of cytomegalovirus exposure and HLA in healthy donors. In the PCR, 60 Vbeta and 13 Jbeta primers were used. This table comes from immunoSEQ multiplex PCR, and its TCRdb copy is limited to in-frame clones, with some not included. The sample lists under 200,000 clones, around four fifths occurring once. Study-wide points: It has been reported that TCR beta sequences accurately predicted the HLA-A and HLA-B alleles of most subjects. A prior analysis recorded that most TCR beta V segments were productive about 87% or about 30% of the time.

On this clone itself: What it binds is unknown.

The donors gave bone marrow, and they were healthy. The sample taken for sequencing was PBMCs. This TCR came from a girl under 10 years old in good health and CMV-seropositive.

The CDR3 protein is CASSEGGGNEKLFF. For the CDR3, the DNA is TGTGCCAGCAGTGAAGGGGGCGGTAACGAAAAACTGTTTTTT. The rearrangement joins TRBV6-1 to TRBJ1-4, with a tentative D call TRBD1 (5 bases). The germline CDR1 and CDR2 sequences are MNHNS and SASEGT. The CDR3 is 14 residues long. V was clipped by 1 base and J by 8 bases, with 11 bases between them.